A selection of T cell receptor beta chains follows, all from one sample in a study of identical twins. TCRdb itself ran the 5' RACE reads through MiXCR, one entry per CDR3 protein. The sample has about 530,000 distinct CDR3 sequences; approximately 20% are singletons. Another study also made use of these data, one on yellow fever vaccine responses in identical twins.

The sample was CD4+ T cells sorted from blood. Source of these receptors: a woman between 18 and 29 years old in good health. The CDR3 runs from the conserved cysteine through the conserved F or W. D genes are given only for firm matches. Only some rows state a clone size, as once, few, many or a class for expanded clones.

v_gene: TRBV19
j_gene: TRBJ2-1
abundance: once
d_gene: -
CDR3aa: CASSERVEQFF
CDR3nt: TGTGCCAGTAGCGAGCGGGTTGAGCAGTTCTTC

v_gene: TRBV7-2
j_gene: TRBJ2-3
abundance: many
d_gene: -
CDR3aa: CASSLVHTRGRYDTQYF
CDR3nt: TGTGCCAGCAGCTTGGTACACACCCGGGGGCGGTATGATACGCAGTATTTT

v_gene: TRBV3-1
j_gene: TRBJ1-2
abundance: -
d_gene: -
CDR3aa: CASSQGGLSYTF
CDR3nt: TGTGCCAGCAGCCAAGGTGGGCTCAGCTACACCTTC

v_gene: TRBV10-3
j_gene: TRBJ2-6
abundance: few
d_gene: -
CDR3aa: CAFRESGANVLTF
CDR3nt: TGTGCCTTCCGGGAGTCTGGGGCCAACGTCCTGACTTTC

v_gene: TRBV29-1
j_gene: TRBJ2-7
abundance: -
d_gene: -
CDR3aa: CSPGTHYYEQYF
CDR3nt: TGCAGCCCTGGGACCCATTACTACGAGCAGTACTTC

v_gene: TRBV6-5
j_gene: TRBJ1-1
abundance: few
d_gene: TRBD1
CDR3aa: CASSYWTGVPEAFF
CDR3nt: TGTGCCAGCAGTTACTGGACAGGGGTGCCTGAAGCTTTCTTT

v_gene: TRBV18
j_gene: TRBJ2-2
abundance: -
d_gene: TRBD2
CDR3aa: CASSPMRERNTGELFF
CDR3nt: TGTGCCAGCTCACCTATGCGGGAGAGGAACACCGGGGAGCTGTTTTTT

v_gene: TRBV12-3/TRBV12-4
j_gene: TRBJ2-1
abundance: few
d_gene: TRBD2
CDR3aa: CASTTSGRRYNEQFF
CDR3nt: TGTGCCAGCACTACTAGCGGGAGGAGATACAATGAGCAGTTCTTC

v_gene: TRBV5-1
j_gene: TRBJ2-4
abundance: -
d_gene: -
CDR3aa: CASSPKGAKNIQYF
CDR3nt: TGCGCCAGCAGCCCCAAGGGTGCCAAAAACATTCAGTACTTC

v_gene: TRBV29-1
j_gene: TRBJ1-1
abundance: -
d_gene: -
CDR3aa: CSVENEVGTEAFF
CDR3nt: TGCAGCGTTGAAAACGAGGTGGGCACTGAAGCTTTCTTT

v_gene: TRBV12-3/TRBV12-4
j_gene: TRBJ1-5
abundance: few
d_gene: TRBD1
CDR3aa: CASSAAATGRNQPQHF
CDR3nt: TGTGCCAGCAGCGCAGCGGCGACAGGGCGCAATCAGCCCCAGCATTTT

v_gene: TRBV28
j_gene: TRBJ2-2
abundance: few
d_gene: TRBD2
CDR3aa: CASSLGGRAAGELFF
CDR3nt: TGTGCCAGCAGTTTAGGAGGGAGGGCGGCGGGGGAGCTGTTTTTT

v_gene: TRBV12-3/TRBV12-4
j_gene: TRBJ2-5
abundance: -
d_gene: -
CDR3aa: CASSLRGRGEQETQYF
CDR3nt: TGTGCCAGCAGTTTAAGGGGCCGCGGGGAGCAAGAGACCCAGTACTTC

v_gene: TRBV2
j_gene: TRBJ2-3
abundance: -
d_gene: TRBD1
CDR3aa: CASSLWDGTGLNF
CDR3nt: TGTGCCAGCAGTTTATGGGATGGGACAGGGTTGAATTTT

v_gene: TRBV7-9
j_gene: TRBJ2-1
abundance: few
d_gene: TRBD2
CDR3aa: CASSLSLAGGAEQFF
CDR3nt: TGTGCCAGCAGCTTATCACTAGCGGGGGGAGCGGAGCAGTTCTTC

v_gene: TRBV12-3/TRBV12-4
j_gene: TRBJ2-3
abundance: -
d_gene: -
CDR3aa: CASSLRVGVFPDTQYF
CDR3nt: TGTGCCAGCAGTTTAAGGGTGGGAGTGTTTCCAGATACGCAGTATTTT

v_gene: TRBV19
j_gene: TRBJ1-2
abundance: few
d_gene: TRBD1
CDR3aa: CASRPGQGAGGYTF
CDR3nt: TGTGCCAGTAGACCGGGACAGGGGGCCGGTGGCTACACCTTC

v_gene: TRBV12-3/TRBV12-4
j_gene: TRBJ1-1
abundance: few
d_gene: TRBD1
CDR3aa: CASRPGQGLTEAFF
CDR3nt: TGTGCCAGCAGGCCAGGACAGGGGCTGACTGAAGCTTTCTTT

v_gene: TRBV18
j_gene: TRBJ2-5
abundance: -
d_gene: TRBD1
CDR3aa: CASSPTGQSATQYF
CDR3nt: TGTGCCAGCTCACCCACGGGACAGTCCGCGACCCAGTACTTC

v_gene: TRBV15
j_gene: TRBJ2-1
abundance: few
d_gene: -
CDR3aa: CATRGDSYNEQFF
CDR3nt: TGTGCCACCAGAGGGGACTCCTACAATGAGCAGTTCTTC

v_gene: TRBV10-3
j_gene: TRBJ2-1
abundance: few
d_gene: -
CDR3aa: CAIRGGNYNEQFF
CDR3nt: TGTGCCATCAGGGGGGGAAACTACAATGAGCAGTTCTTC

v_gene: TRBV6-1
j_gene: TRBJ2-2
abundance: -
d_gene: TRBD1
CDR3aa: CASSRVGQSGELFF
CDR3nt: TGTGCCAGCAGCCGAGTGGGACAGAGCGGGGAGCTGTTTTTT

v_gene: TRBV28
j_gene: TRBJ1-4
abundance: few
d_gene: -
CDR3aa: CASSSITATNEKLFF
CDR3nt: TGTGCCAGCAGTTCCATCACTGCAACTAATGAAAAACTGTTTTTT

v_gene: TRBV29-1
j_gene: TRBJ2-1
abundance: -
d_gene: -
CDR3aa: CSVVNEQFF
CDR3nt: TGCAGCGTTGTCAATGAGCAGTTCTTC

v_gene: TRBV10-3
j_gene: TRBJ1-2
abundance: -
d_gene: -
CDR3aa: CAISDGGTGYGYTF
CDR3nt: TGTGCCATCAGTGACGGGGGGACTGGCTATGGCTACACCTTC

v_gene: TRBV10-3
j_gene: TRBJ2-5
abundance: few
d_gene: -
CDR3aa: CAISERTPQETQYF
CDR3nt: TGTGCCATCAGTGAGCGGACACCCCAAGAGACCCAGTACTTC

v_gene: TRBV10-3
j_gene: TRBJ1-1
abundance: few
d_gene: TRBD1
CDR3aa: CAISLRGDTEAFF
CDR3nt: TGTGCCATCAGCCTCAGGGGGGACACTGAAGCTTTCTTT

v_gene: TRBV24-1
j_gene: TRBJ2-1
abundance: few
d_gene: -
CDR3aa: CATSDPAFSYNEQFF
CDR3nt: TGTGCCACCAGTGACCCCGCCTTCTCCTACAATGAGCAGTTCTTC

v_gene: TRBV2
j_gene: TRBJ2-3
abundance: -
d_gene: -
CDR3aa: CASSERWSTNTQYF
CDR3nt: TGTGCCAGCAGTGAAAGATGGAGCACTAATACGCAGTATTTT

v_gene: TRBV5-1
j_gene: TRBJ2-1
abundance: -
d_gene: TRBD1
CDR3aa: CASSKYDRDLNEQFF
CDR3nt: TGCGCCAGCAGCAAATATGACAGGGACCTCAATGAGCAGTTCTTC

v_gene: TRBV7-2
j_gene: TRBJ2-1
abundance: few
d_gene: -
CDR3aa: CASSLWFPGAGNEQFF
CDR3nt: TGTGCCAGCAGCTTATGGTTCCCGGGAGCAGGAAATGAGCAGTTCTTC